One and the same sample provided the 26 T cell receptor beta chains below, sequenced in a study of T cells after posttransplantation cyclophosphamide. Clones were sequenced by immunoSEQ multiplex PCR, and TCRdb holds only the in-frame ones, with some missing. This sample has more than 40,000 clones, each found more than once. Sequenced material: PBMCs. Every receptor here comes from a man in his forties in good health, CMV-negative, and a related stem cell transplant donor.

There are many counts of this clone. V and J are TRBV29-1 and TRBJ2-5; D is undetermined. Germline CDR1 is SQVTM and CDR2 is ANQGSEA. V lost 6 bases to trimming and J lost 3 bases, with 5 bases between them. The CDR3 is 10 amino acids. CDR3 residues: CSVGEETQYF. The CDR3 nucleotides are TGCAGCGTAGGAGAAGAGACCCAGTACTTC.

This clone has ten or more counts. The V and J genes are TRBV2 and TRBJ2-3, with a possible D match to TRBD1 (5 bases). The germline V and J ends were trimmed by 2 bases and 0 bases, with 12 bases remaining between them. The CDR3 length is 16 residues. The germline gives CDR1 SNHLY, CDR2 FYNNEI. As DNA, the CDR3 is TGTGCCAGCAGTGAATGGACAACCTATAGCACAGATACGCAGTATTTT. It codes for CASSEWTTYSTDTQYF.

This clone has at least ten counts. This chain connects TRBV18 to TRBJ2-2; D is possibly TRBD1 (5 bases). CDR1 KGHSH and CDR2 LQKENI come from the germline V gene. V lost 3 bases to trimming and J lost 5 bases, with 7 bases between them. The CDR3 contains 13 residues. The CDR3 DNA reads TGTGCCAGCTCACCGACAGAAACCGGGGAGCTGTTTTTT. It specifies CASSPTETGELFF. Drawing the rest from reference TRBV18 and TRBJ2-2, the complete variable domain is NAGVMQNPRHLVRRRGQEARLRCSPMKGHSHVYWYRQLPEEGLKFMVYLQKENIIDESGMPKERFSAEFPKEGPSILRIQQVVRGDSAAYFCASSPTETGELFFGEGSRLTVL.

This clone has at least ten counts. The chain links TRBV5-5 to TRBJ2-3, with a weak D call TRBD2 (5 bases). The germline CDR1 and CDR2 sequences are SGHKS and YYEKEE (reference sequence). Trimming cost V 2 bases and J 2 bases, with 15 bases left between them. This CDR3 is 16 amino acids long. The CDR3 sequence: CASSFSRERLTDTQYF. The CDR3 DNA is TGTGCCAGCAGCTTCTCTAGAGAGCGGCTCACAGATACGCAGTATTTT.

This clone was detected many times. The V call is TRBV27, the J call TRBJ2-7, with D possibly being TRBD1 (6 bases). The V gene's germline CDR1 is MNHEY and CDR2 SMNVEV (reference sequence). Deletions cut 3 bases from V and 6 bases from J, with 15 bases between. The CDR3 runs 14 residues. DNA for the CDR3: TGTGCCAGCAGTTTCCTCAGGGGTCGGAGCGAGCAGTACTTC. It is translated as CASSFLRGRSEQYF.

The table lists this clone with many counts. The chain employs TRBV2 and TRBJ1-1; D remains ambiguous. The CDR3 is 14 residues long. Trimming removed 8 bases at V and 1 base at J, with 14 bases between. CDR1 and CDR2 (germline): SNHLY, FYNNEI. The CDR3 nucleotides are TGTGCCAGCTGCGATCTAACCCGGAACACTGAAGCTTTCTTT. This gives the protein CASCDLTRNTEAFF.

This clone was seen at least ten times. The chain is built from TRBV5-6 and TRBJ2-3; tentatively, D is TRBD2 (6 bases). CDR1 SGHDT and CDR2 YYEEEE come from the germline V gene. V shed 2 bases and J shed 5 bases, with 12 bases lying between them. This CDR3 has 14 residues. Written as DNA, the CDR3 is TGTGCCAGCAGCTTAGGCGGGATTGGAGATACGCAGTATTTT. It is translated as CASSLGGIGDTQYF.

This clone was observed at least ten times. The V call is TRBV29-1, the J call TRBJ1-1, with 9 bases identical to TRBD1. Unmatched junction bases numbered 6, after V lost 6 bases and J lost 4 bases. The CDR3 extends over 13 amino acids. Germline V gene lookup returns CDR1 SQVTM and CDR2 ANQGSEA. The CDR3 reads CSVYTTGGTEAFF. Here the CDR3 DNA reads TGCAGCGTGTACACGACAGGGGGCACTGAAGCTTTCTTT.

This clone occurred a few times. The chain is built from TRBV6-5 and TRBJ2-3, with 7 bases aligning to TRBD2. This CDR3 has 13 residues. CDR1 and CDR2 (germline): MNHEY, SVGAGI. The junction had 7 bases not matched to a gene; V was cut back by 5 bases and J by 8 bases. The CDR3 region has the DNA TGTGCCAGCAGTGAAGAGGGCGGGAGTACGCAGTATTTT. Translated, it gives CASSEEGGSTQYF.

There are many counts of this clone. The rearrangement links TRBV4-2 to TRBJ2-5; the match to TRBD2 covers 7 bases. CDR3 length equals 15 residues. Germline V gives CDR1 LGHNA, CDR2 YNFKEQ. Germline trimming cut 1 base from V and 1 base from J; bases unmatched to any gene: 3. The CDR3 region is CASSQGRGSQETQYF. The DNA for the CDR3 is TGTGCCAGCAGCCAAGGGCGGGGGTCCCAAGAGACCCAGTACTTC.

This clone was observed at least ten times. This chain connects TRBV30 to TRBJ2-2, with D possibly matching TRBD2 (6 bases). The CDR3 runs 14 residues. Germline V gene sequence: CDR1 GTSNPN, CDR2 SVGIG (reference sequence). V was shortened by 4 bases and J by 0 bases, with 9 bases between the two germline ends. The CDR3 DNA sequence: TGTGCCTGGAAACGACTAGCGAACACCGGGGAGCTGTTTTTT. Translated: CAWKRLANTGELFF.

In this sample, this clone turned up many times. The gene calls are TRBV7-9 and TRBJ2-7; no clear D gene. Trimming left V 4 bases short and J 7 bases short, with 17 bases between. The germline V gene has CDR1 SEHNR and CDR2 FQNEAQ (reference sequence). This CDR3 has 14 residues. The CDR3 bases are TGTGCCAGCAGCTCTTCTTCCCGGGTACGGGAGCAGTACTTC. It codes for CASSSSSRVREQYF.

This clone was seen at least ten times. The chain is built from TRBV5-4 and TRBJ1-2; D is unresolved. Per germline, CDR1 SGHNT and CDR2 YYREEE (reference sequence). The CDR3 sequence is 14 residues long. Trimming removed 4 bases at V and 5 bases at J, with 15 bases between. The CDR3 protein is CASSLSNGWYGYTF. The CDR3 DNA follows: TGTGCCAGCAGCCTCAGTAATGGTTGGTATGGCTACACCTTC.

This clone came up many times. The chain recombines TRBV7-9 with TRBJ1-1; no clear D. V lost 7 bases, J lost 5 bases, and 5 bases lay in between. This CDR3 comprises 10 residues. Germline loops: CDR1 SEHNR, CDR2 FQNEAQ (reference sequence). This CDR3 is CASISTEAFF. CDR3 coding DNA: TGTGCCAGCATCTCGACTGAAGCTTTCTTT. Combining the CDR3 with reference TRBV7-9 and TRBJ1-1 gives the whole variable domain DTGVSQNPRHKITKRGQNVTFRCDPISEHNRLYWYRQTLGQGPEFLTYFQNEAQLEKSRLLSDRFSAERPKGSFSTLEIQRTEQGDSAMYLCASISTEAFFGQGTRLTVV.

This clone was seen many times. The V call is TRBV11-3, the J call TRBJ2-1, with 9 nucleotides matching TRBD2. This CDR3 spans 15 amino acids. The germline V gene encodes CDR1 SGHNT and CDR2 YENEEA. After removal of 2 bases from V and 9 bases from J, the junction contained 8 bases not matched to a gene. CDR3 bases: TGTGCCAGCAGCTTACTTGCGGGAGGGCATTTTGAGCAGTTCTTC. Translation: CASSLLAGGHFEQFF.

The table lists this clone with many counts. This chain joins TRBV5-6 and TRBJ2-1, with TRBD2 matching over 7 bases. Germline-derived CDR1 and CDR2 are SGHDT and YYEEEE. The V segment lost 0 bases and the J segment 7 bases; nucleotides outside the gene matches: 10. This CDR3 region has 16 residues. The CDR3 sequence is CASSLDLLAFGNEQFF. The CDR3 nucleotides are TGTGCCAGCAGCTTGGACTTACTAGCGTTTGGGAATGAGCAGTTCTTC.

At least ten counts were recorded for this clone. This sequence joins TRBV7-9 and TRBJ1-1, with D perhaps matching TRBD1 (5 bases). Germline V gene lookup returns CDR1 SEHNR and CDR2 FQNEAQ (reference sequence). Between the trimmed V and J ends, which lost 5 bases and 10 bases, there was a span of 14 bases. The CDR3 totals 12 residues. CDR3 in DNA: TGTGCCAGCAGCGCACAGGTAGACGGAGCTTTCTTT. Translated, it gives CASSAQVDGAFF.

This clone came up many times. V gene TRBV18 combines with J gene TRBJ2-1; TRBD2 agrees at 9 bases. The CDR3 extends over 14 amino acids. With 6 bases clipped from V and 3 bases from J, the junction kept 3 bases outside the gene matches. Germline V gives CDR1 KGHSH, CDR2 LQKENI. In nucleotides, the CDR3 is TGTGCCAGCTCTAGCGGGGGTAACTACAATGAGCAGTTCTTC. Translating it yields CASSSGGNYNEQFF.

This clone was seen many times. This sequence joins TRBV9 and TRBJ2-5; 12 nucleotides line up with TRBD2. The V and J ends lost 4 bases and 5 bases, in that order; junction bases with no gene match: 6. Germline V gene lookup returns CDR1 SGDLS and CDR2 YYNGEE. The CDR3 runs to 15 residues. The CDR3 reads CASSFLAGGEETQYF. The CDR3 DNA sequence: TGTGCCAGCAGCTTCCTAGCGGGAGGGGAGGAGACCCAGTACTTC.

This clone was recorded many times. V and J are TRBV28 and TRBJ1-2, with 11 nucleotides matching TRBD1. Germline trimming cut 3 bases from V and 6 bases from J; bases unmatched to any gene: 6. This CDR3 is 15 amino acids long. Germline V gives CDR1 MDHEN, CDR2 SYDVKM. The CDR3 DNA sequence: TGTGCCAGCAGTTTTGTACGGACAGGGGGCGATGGCTACACCTTC. Amino acids: CASSFVRTGGDGYTF.

This clone was seen many times. The CDR3 nucleotides read TGTGCCAGCAGCTCGACAGTCGGCAATCAGCCCCAGCATTTT. Its protein is CASSSTVGNQPQHF. The chain joins TRBV5-6 to TRBJ1-5; tentative D call: TRBD1 (5 bases). This CDR3 spans 14 amino acids. Deletions cut 3 bases from V and 2 bases from J, with 9 bases between. CDR1 SGHDT and CDR2 YYEEEE come from the germline V gene.

This clone was found many times. The chain combines TRBV2 with TRBJ2-5, with D perhaps matching TRBD1 (6 bases). CDR1 SNHLY and CDR2 FYNNEI come from the germline V gene. There are 16 residues in the CDR3. V was trimmed by 6 bases and J by 4 bases, leaving 21 bases between them. CDR3 amino acids: CASRNTRGKVRETQYF. CDR3 coding DNA: TGTGCCAGCAGAAACACTAGGGGGAAAGTGAGAGAGACCCAGTACTTC.

This clone was counted many times. This chain joins TRBV29-1 and TRBJ2-7, with TRBD2 matching over 16 bases. Germline assignment: CDR1 SQVTM and CDR2 ANQGSEA. The CDR3 runs to 15 residues. With V trimmed by 6 bases and J by 7 bases, 9 bases remained unmatched. CDR3 in amino acids: CSVGTSGRVWEEQYF. The CDR3 DNA reads as TGCAGCGTCGGGACTAGCGGGAGGGTCTGGGAGGAGCAGTACTTC.

This clone was counted many times. This rearrangement joins TRBV21-1 to TRBJ1-1; TRBD1, the table's D call, lacks a check against the DNA. TRBV21-1 is shown as a pseudogene. The CDR3 extends over 18 amino acids. The CDR3, as DNA: TGTGCCAGCAGCAAAGCGCTTTCGGACAGGGGAGGGAACACTGAAGCTTTCTTT. Its protein is CASSKALSDRGGNTEAFF.

This clone has a count of ten or more. The chain combines TRBV11-3 with TRBJ2-1; 8 nucleotides align to TRBD2. This CDR3 contains 15 residues. J gave up 6 bases and V 5 bases, and 9 bases lay outside the gene matches. The germline V gene has CDR1 SGHNT and CDR2 YENEEA. The CDR3 sequence: CASSPGTSGPNEQFF. The CDR3 coding sequence is TGTGCCAGCAGCCCAGGGACTAGTGGACCCAATGAGCAGTTCTTC.

The chain has TRBV6-6 and TRBJ2-5; D possibly corresponds to TRBD1 (6 bases). The J call may be in error: the DNA end matches TRBJ2-7 better. Per the germline V gene, CDR1 is MNHNY and CDR2 is SVGAGI (reference sequence). The CDR3 spans 14 residues. CDR3 bases: TGTGCCAGCAGCGGCAACAGGGCATCCTACGAGCAGTACTTC. It is translated as CASSGNRASYEQYF.